The clone carrying this T cell receptor beta chain was counted between two and nine times. Its antigen remains unidentified. This sample stems from a study of CD8 T cells in ankylosing spondylitis. The study's findings and limits: Matched synovial fluid from ankylosing spondylitis patients was reported to be enriched for disease-linked clones. CD8+ cells made up the disease-linked clones, which were relatively rare in peripheral blood. For ankylosing spondylitis blood, a TCR beta motif of 7 or 8 highly homologous variants appeared characteristic.

From the 5' RACE reads, TCRdb called clonotypes with MiXCR, one entry per CDR3 protein. Of hundreds of thousands of distinct CDR3 sequences listed, about 16% are singletons. The sample taken for sequencing was blood, either unsorted or a sorted T cell fraction (not recorded which). This clonotype was obtained from a male donor with ankylosing spondylitis.

In nucleotides, the CDR3 is TGTGCCACCAGTGAAGGACTAGCGAGTAGCGATGAGCAGTTCTTC. Its protein is CATSEGLASSDEQFF. The chain uses TRBV24-1 and TRBJ2-1; TRBD2 agrees at 9 bases. The CDR3 has 15 amino acids. J was trimmed by 8 bases and V by 4 bases; bases with no gene match: 8. Germline CDR1 reads KGHDR; CDR2 reads SFDVKD.